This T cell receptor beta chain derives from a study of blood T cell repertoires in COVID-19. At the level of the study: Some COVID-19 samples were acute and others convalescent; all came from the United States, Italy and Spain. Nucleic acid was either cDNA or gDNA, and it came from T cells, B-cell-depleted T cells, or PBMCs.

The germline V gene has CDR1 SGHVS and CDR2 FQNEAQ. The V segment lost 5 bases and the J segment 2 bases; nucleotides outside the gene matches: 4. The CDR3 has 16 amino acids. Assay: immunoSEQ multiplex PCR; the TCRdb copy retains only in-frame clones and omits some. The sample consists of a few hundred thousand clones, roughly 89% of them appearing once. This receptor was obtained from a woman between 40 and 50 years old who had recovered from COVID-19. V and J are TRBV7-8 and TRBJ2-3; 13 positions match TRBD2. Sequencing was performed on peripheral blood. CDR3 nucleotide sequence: TGTGCCAGCAGCGTGGGACTAGCGGGGAACACAGATACGCAGTATTTT. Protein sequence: CASSVGLAGNTDTQYF.